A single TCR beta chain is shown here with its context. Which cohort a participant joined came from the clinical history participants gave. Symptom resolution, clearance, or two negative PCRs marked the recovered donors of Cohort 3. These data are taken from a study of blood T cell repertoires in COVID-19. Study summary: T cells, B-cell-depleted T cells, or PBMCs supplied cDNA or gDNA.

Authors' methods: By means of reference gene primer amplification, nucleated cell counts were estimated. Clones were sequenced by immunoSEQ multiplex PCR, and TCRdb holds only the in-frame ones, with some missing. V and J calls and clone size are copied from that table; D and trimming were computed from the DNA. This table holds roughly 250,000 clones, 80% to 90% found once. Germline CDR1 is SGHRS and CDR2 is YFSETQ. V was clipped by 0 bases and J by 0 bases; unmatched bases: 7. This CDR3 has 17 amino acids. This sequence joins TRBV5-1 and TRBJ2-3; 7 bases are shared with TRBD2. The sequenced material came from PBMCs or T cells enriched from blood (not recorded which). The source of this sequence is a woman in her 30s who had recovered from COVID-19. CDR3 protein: CASSLAVTSASTDTQYF. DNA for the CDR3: TGCGCCAGCAGCTTGGCGGTTACTAGCGCCAGCACAGATACGCAGTATTTT.